Below are 27 T cell receptor beta chains sequenced from a single sample in a study of blood T cell repertoires in COVID-19. The method was immunoSEQ multiplex PCR; TCRdb's version includes in-frame clones alone and lacks a portion of them. The sample lists 450,000 to 500,000 clones, roughly nine tenths occurring once. Sequenced input: PBMCs or T cells enriched from blood (not recorded which). All receptors come from a woman younger than 35 who had recovered from COVID-19.

The rearrangement links TRBV7-2 to TRBJ1-2, with 7 bases matching TRBD1. J was trimmed by 6 bases and V by 1 base; bases with no gene match: 5. The CDR3 has 14 residues. Germline-derived CDR1 and CDR2 are SGHTA and FQGNSA. The CDR3 nucleotides are TGTGCCAGCAGCTTAGAGGGGGCGTTCAATGGCTACACCTTC. This gives the protein CASSLEGAFNGYTF.

This rearrangement joins TRBV7-8 to TRBJ1-6, with D possibly TRBD1 on 5 matching bases. The CDR3 is 18 residues long. The V gene's germline CDR1 is SGHVS and CDR2 FQNEAQ. V was shortened by 5 bases and J by 8 bases, with 25 bases between the two germline ends. The CDR3 nucleotides read TGTGCCAGCAGCCCCGGGGGTAGGTTTAAGCTCACCGATTCACCCCTCCACTTT. The encoded protein is CASSPGGRFKLTDSPLHF. Looking up the rest from reference TRBV7-8 and TRBJ1-6 gives the full variable domain: GAGVSQSPRYKVAKRGQDVALRCDPISGHVSLFWYQQALGQGPEFLTYFQNEAQLDKSGLPSDRFFAERPEGSVSTLKIQRTQQEDSAVYLCASSPGGRFKLTDSPLHFGNGTRLTVT.

The chain employs TRBV5-1 and TRBJ1-1, with 9 bases aligning to TRBD1. The CDR3 is 18 residues long. V lost 0 bases, J lost 7 bases, and 16 bases stayed unmatched. Per the germline V gene, CDR1 is SGHRS and CDR2 is YFSETQ. CDR3 residues: CASSLEVSGQGRLGEAFF. The CDR3 DNA reads TGCGCCAGCAGCTTGGAGGTTTCGGGACAGGGTCGGTTAGGTGAAGCTTTCTTT.

V usage is TRBV29-1 and J usage is TRBJ2-2, with D unclear. The V end lost 3 bases, the J end lost 4 bases, and 9 bases lay between the germline ends. The CDR3 sequence is 13 residues long. From germline, CDR1 is SQVTM and CDR2 ANQGSEA. The CDR3 reads CSVDSSGTGELFF. In DNA, the CDR3 is TGCAGCGTTGATAGCTCGGGCACCGGGGAGCTGTTTTTT.

The rearrangement joins TRBV18 to TRBJ2-7; 7 nucleotides agree with TRBD1. J lost 7 bases, V lost 2 bases, and 8 bases had no gene match. CDR1 is KGHSH, CDR2 LQKENI, per germline. This CDR3 region has 14 residues. The CDR3 is CASSPRLQGSEQYF. The CDR3 bases are TGTGCCAGCTCACCAAGGCTACAGGGGTCGGAGCAGTACTTC.

The J gene is TRBJ2-3, the V gene TRBV12-3 or TRBV12-4; D unresolved. The CDR3 length is 12 residues. Deletions cut 1 base from V and 10 bases from J, with 9 bases between. The DNA of the CDR3 is TGTGCCAGCAGTTTAGGTAGAGAAGCGCAGTATTTT. This translates into CASSLGREAQYF.

This clone was counted only a few times. This chain joins TRBV24-1 and TRBJ1-4; the D gene is possibly TRBD1 (6 bases). Germline V gene sequence: CDR1 KGHDR, CDR2 SFDVKD. The CDR3 length is 12 residues. Trimming took off 5 bases at V and 8 bases at J, with 8 bases between the two ends. The CDR3 sequence: CATSAGGEKLFF. CDR3 coding DNA: TGTGCCACCAGTGCTGGGGGCGAAAAACTGTTTTTT.

The V and J genes are TRBV7-9 and TRBJ1-2; possible D gene TRBD1, 6 bases. Germline CDR1 is SEHNR and CDR2 is FQNEAQ (reference sequence). The CDR3 has 11 residues. V dropped 5 bases and J dropped 8 bases, with 9 bases sitting between them. The CDR3 region has the DNA TGTGCCAGCAGCCCTACAGGGGGCTACACCTTC. It yields the protein CASSPTGGYTF.

J is TRBJ2-2 and V is TRBV9, with 11 bases aligning to TRBD2. Trimming cost V 4 bases and J 4 bases; bases outside gene matches: 6. Per germline, CDR1 SGDLS and CDR2 YYNGEE. CDR3 length equals 16 residues. Here the CDR3 reads CASSLLAGVPTGELFF. The CDR3 bases are TGTGCCAGCAGCCTACTAGCGGGGGTTCCCACCGGGGAGCTGTTTTTT.

The CDR3 coding sequence is TGCGCCAGCAGCTTGTTCGGGGTAAGCACAGATACGCAGTATTTT. This codes for CASSLFGVSTDTQYF. This chain uses TRBV5-1 with TRBJ2-3, with a tentative D call TRBD2 (5 bases). The germline V gene encodes CDR1 SGHRS and CDR2 YFSETQ. This CDR3 is built from 15 residues. Trimming took off 1 base at V and 0 bases at J, with 9 bases between the two ends. Supplemented by reference TRBV5-1 and TRBJ2-3, the full variable domain reads KAGVTQTPRYLIKTRGQQVTLSCSPISGHRSVSWYQQTPGQGLQFLFEYFSETQRNKGNFPGRFSGRQFSNSRSEMNVSTLELGDSALYLCASSLFGVSTDTQYFGPGTRLTVL.

CDR3 nucleotides: TGTGCCAGCAGTTGGGGCAGGGTGGCGGAAGAGACCCAGTACTTC. Its translation is CASSWGRVAEETQYF. The J gene is TRBJ2-5, the V gene TRBV6-5, with a tentative D call TRBD1 (5 bases). From germline, CDR1 is MNHEY and CDR2 SVGAGI. The ends were cut back, 4 bases at V and 3 bases at J, with 15 bases in the middle. This CDR3 comprises 15 residues.

The chain links TRBV7-2 to TRBJ2-3; the match to TRBD1 covers 8 bases. V shed 2 bases, J shed 9 bases, and the junction held 10 bases outside the gene matches. Germline V CDR1 and CDR2: SGHTA, FQGNSA. This CDR3 comprises 15 residues. This CDR3 is CASSLNGQGLETQYF. CDR3 nucleotide sequence: TGTGCCAGCAGCTTAAACGGACAGGGTTTAGAGACGCAGTATTTT. Complete variable domain (other parts from reference TRBV7-2 and TRBJ2-3): GAGVSQSPSNKVTEKGKDVELRCDPISGHTALYWYRQSLGQGLEFLIYFQGNSAPDKSGLPSDRFSAERTGGSVSTLTIQRTQQEDSAVYLCASSLNGQGLETQYFGPGTRLTVL.

The V gene is TRBV3-1 (or the pseudogene TRBV3-2), the J gene TRBJ2-4, with D possibly being TRBD1 (6 bases). The CDR3 has 15 residues. Trimming removed 4 bases at V and 0 bases at J, with 10 bases between. Germline V gives CDR1 LGHDT, CDR2 YNNKEL (reference sequence). The chain's CDR3 is CASSLLQGAKNIQYF. The CDR3 bases are TGTGCCAGCAGCCTGTTACAGGGAGCCAAAAACATTCAGTACTTC.

On this clone itself: This sample also contains other DNA sequences that code for the same CDR3. The J gene is TRBJ1-2, the V gene TRBV27; 11 nucleotides match TRBD1. Germline CDR1 and CDR2: MNHEY and SMNVEV (reference sequence). The CDR3 runs to 15 residues. V shed 6 bases, J shed 4 bases, and the junction held 7 bases outside the gene matches. The CDR3 region has the DNA TGTGCCAGCAGCCCCGGGACAGGGGGTGTCTATGGCTACACCTTC. Protein sequence: CASSPGTGGVYGYTF.

The chain couples TRBV21-1 to TRBJ2-3; TRBD2 is the table's D call, not checked against the DNA. TRBV21-1 is shown as a pseudogene. The CDR3 spans 16 residues. The CDR3 is CASPHRSGGSTDTQYF. The CDR3 bases are TGTGCCAGCCCCCACAGATCGGGGGGAAGCACAGATACGCAGTATTTT.

This clone was seen once. The J gene is TRBJ2-1, the V gene TRBV2; 10 bases agree with TRBD2. CDR1 is SNHLY and CDR2 is FYNNEI in the germline V gene. The CDR3 contains 15 residues. After removal of 6 bases from V and 10 bases from J, the junction contained 12 bases not matched to a gene. CDR3 nucleotides: TGTGCCAGCAGGCCCCGGTCTAGCGGGGGAGACGAGCAGTTCTTC. It yields the protein CASRPRSSGGDEQFF.

The V gene is TRBV11-2, the J gene TRBJ1-4; TRBD1 matches at 8 bases. Per germline, CDR1 SGHAT and CDR2 FQNNGV. V was clipped by 5 bases and J by 2 bases; unmatched bases: 4. The CDR3 runs 15 residues. The CDR3 sequence: CASSPRDRTNEKLFF. The CDR3 DNA reads TGTGCCAGCAGCCCACGGGACAGGACTAATGAAAAACTGTTTTTT.

This rearrangement joins TRBV7-9 to TRBJ2-3; D unclear. Trimming shortened V by 0 bases and J by 6 bases, and 4 bases separated the two germline ends. From germline, CDR1 is SEHNR and CDR2 FQNEAQ (reference sequence). The CDR3 extends over 12 amino acids. The CDR3 sequence is CASSLAEDTQYF. The CDR3 DNA reads as TGTGCCAGCAGCTTAGCGGAGGATACGCAGTATTTT.

The V call is TRBV30, the J call TRBJ1-1; D perhaps matches TRBD1 (6 bases). Germline assignment: CDR1 GTSNPN and CDR2 SVGIG (reference sequence). The CDR3 has 12 residues. V lost 3 bases, J lost 6 bases, and 11 bases lay in between. As DNA, the CDR3 is TGTGCCTGGAGGGACAGTCAAGCTGAAGCTTTCTTT. Residues: CAWRDSQAEAFF. Supplemented by reference TRBV30 and TRBJ1-1, the full variable domain reads SQTIHQWPATLVQPVGSPLSLECTVEGTSNPNLYWYRQAAGRGLQLLFYSVGIGQISSEVPQNLSASRPQDRQFILSSKKLLLSDSGFYLCAWRDSQAEAFFGQGTRLTVV.

The rearrangement links TRBV6-5 to TRBJ2-1; TRBD1 matches at 8 bases. The CDR3 is 15 residues long. V shed 2 bases, J shed 7 bases, and the junction held 7 bases outside the gene matches. Germline CDR1 is MNHEY and CDR2 is SVGAGI. CDR3 DNA sequence: TGTGCCAGCAGTTACATCGGACAGGGCCGGAATGAGCAGTTCTTC. This sequence encodes CASSYIGQGRNEQFF.

This sequence joins TRBV30 and TRBJ2-7; TRBD1 matches 7 bases. CDR3 length equals 15 residues. Germline CDR1 GTSNPN, CDR2 SVGIG (reference sequence). The V and J ends lost 0 bases and 4 bases, in that order; junction bases with no gene match: 9. The CDR3 region is CAWSVVTGQGYEQYF. CDR3 DNA sequence: TGTGCCTGGAGTGTAGTGACAGGGCAGGGTTACGAGCAGTACTTC.

The chain recombines TRBV10-1 with TRBJ2-2; possible D gene TRBD1, 5 bases. Germline V gives CDR1 WNHNN, CDR2 SYGVQD (reference sequence). This CDR3 region has 14 residues. Trimming cost V 3 bases and J 1 base, with 6 bases left between them. The chain's CDR3 is CASSDQGNTGELFF. CDR3 DNA: TGCGCCAGCAGTGATCAGGGGAACACCGGGGAGCTGTTTTTT.

The chain uses TRBV3-1 (or the pseudogene TRBV3-2) and TRBJ2-4; D might be TRBD1 (6 bases). Germline V CDR1 and CDR2: LGHDT, YNNKEL (reference sequence). This CDR3 contains 15 residues. The V and J ends lost 5 bases and 3 bases respectively, with 14 bases between them. The CDR3, as DNA: TGTGCCAGCAGCTACAGGGAAGGAGGCAAAAACATTCAGTACTTC. Protein product: CASSYREGGKNIQYF.

V is TRBV30 and J is TRBJ2-7; the match to TRBD1 covers 10 bases. The V and J ends lost 4 bases and 5 bases, in that order; junction bases with no gene match: 8. The CDR3 is 14 amino acids. The germline CDR1 and CDR2 sequences are GTSNPN and SVGIG (reference sequence). CDR3 protein: CAWTRDRGAHEQYF. CDR3 nucleotide sequence: TGTGCCTGGACAAGGGACAGGGGTGCCCACGAGCAGTACTTC.

The J gene is TRBJ2-3, the V gene TRBV5-4, with D uncertain. Per germline, CDR1 SGHNT and CDR2 YYREEE (reference sequence). The CDR3 runs to 13 residues. The ends were cut back, 4 bases at V and 6 bases at J, with 12 bases in the middle. Here the CDR3 DNA reads TGTGCCAGCAGCCTGGATTTCGAGGATACGCAGTATTTT. Protein: CASSLDFEDTQYF.

V is TRBV18 and J is TRBJ2-5, with 7 nucleotides matching TRBD1. Germline V gives CDR1 KGHSH, CDR2 LQKENI. This CDR3 is built from 14 residues. Trimming removed 6 bases from V and 1 base from J; junction bases left unmatched: 5. The CDR3 loop reads CASSVGQIQETQYF. The CDR3 coding sequence is TGTGCCAGCTCCGTGGGACAGATCCAAGAGACCCAGTACTTC.

The chain uses TRBV13 and TRBJ2-1; possible D gene TRBD2, 6 bases. Trimming pared 3 bases from V and 6 bases from J, leaving 6 bases between. The CDR3 totals 12 residues. Germline CDR1 PRHDT, CDR2 FYEKMQ (reference sequence). CDR3 bases: TGTGCCAGCAGCTTGACTAGCAATGAGCAGTTCTTC. Translation: CASSLTSNEQFF.